These 9 T cell receptor beta chains share one sample of origin, sequenced in a study of blood T cell repertoires in COVID-19. Clones were read by immunoSEQ multiplex PCR, and TCRdb kept only the in-frame ones, dropping some. The repertoire holds 70,000 to 90,000 clones, with about 88% as singletons. Sequenced material: peripheral blood. The receptors were gathered from a man aged 55 to 70 with acute or convalescent COVID-19.

This clone was recorded only once. V is TRBV27 and J is TRBJ2-3; the match to TRBD1 covers 8 bases. This CDR3 contains 14 residues. V dropped 8 bases and J dropped 0; count of bases not matched to a gene: 4. Germline values: CDR1 MNHEY, CDR2 SMNVEV (reference sequence). The CDR3 DNA reads TGTGCCAGCGCCCGGGACAGGAGCACAGATACGCAGTATTTT. It is translated as CASARDRSTDTQYF.

The rearrangement uses TRBV21-1 and TRBJ1-2. TRBV21-1 is a pseudogene. The CDR3 extends over 14 amino acids. The CDR3 DNA reads as TGTGCCAGCAGCAACAACCGGGGGAACTATGGCTACACCTTC. Its translation is CASSNNRGNYGYTF.

This clone appeared once. The chain employs TRBV25-1 and TRBJ2-7, with unresolved D. Germline loops: CDR1 MGHDK, CDR2 SYGVNS. The CDR3 spans 14 residues. V lost 9 bases and J lost 3, with 18 bases in between. The CDR3 bases are TGTGCCAGTCACAGAAGAGCAGGATTCTACGAGCAGTACTTC. Protein product: CASHRRAGFYEQYF.

V gene TRBV18 combines with J gene TRBJ2-3; 10 nucleotides line up with TRBD2. The length of the CDR3 is 15 residues. Germline CDR1 is KGHSH and CDR2 is LQKENI. Trimming at V came to 3 bases and at J to 6 bases, leaving 6 bases not matched to a gene. The CDR3 DNA reads as TGTGCCAGCTCACCCGGACTAGCGGCGTCGGATACGCAGTATTTT. Its translation is CASSPGLAASDTQYF.

The rearrangement joins TRBV5-4 to TRBJ2-5, with TRBD2 as a possible D gene (6 bases). This CDR3 has 15 amino acids. Germline assignment: CDR1 SGHNT and CDR2 YYREEE (reference sequence). Trimming left V 0 bases short and J 0 bases short, with 9 bases between. In DNA, the CDR3 is TGTGCCAGCAGCTTGGCCCGGGGGAACCAAGAGACCCAGTACTTC. This gives the protein CASSLARGNQETQYF.

The chain recombines TRBV10-2 with TRBJ1-5; the D gene is possibly TRBD1 (5 bases). The germline V gene encodes CDR1 WSHSY and CDR2 SAAADI. V was trimmed by 1 base and J by 2 bases, leaving 12 bases between them. The CDR3 extends over 16 amino acids. Here the CDR3 reads CASSEFKGFGNQPQHF. CDR3 DNA sequence: TGCGCCAGCAGTGAGTTCAAGGGGTTTGGCAATCAGCCCCAGCATTTT.

The V gene is TRBV7-2, the J gene TRBJ1-2; TRBD1 might be the D (6 bases). The V gene lost 4 bases and the J gene lost 4 bases, with 16 bases spanning the gap. Germline loops: CDR1 SGHTA, CDR2 FQGNSA. CDR3 length: 15 residues. CDR3 DNA sequence: TGTGCCAGCAGCTCCCACACAGGGTCGGGCTATGGCTACACCTTC. This encodes CASSSHTGSGYGYTF.

Concerning this clone itself: The sample holds other DNA sequences that translate to the same CDR3. The rearrangement joins TRBV29-1 to TRBJ2-2; maybe TRBD2 (5 bases). Trimming took 3 bases from V and 1 from J, leaving 6 bases between them. This CDR3 has 13 residues. Germline V gene lookup returns CDR1 SQVTM and CDR2 ANQGSEA. The CDR3 DNA reads as TGCAGCGTTGACGCGGGGAACACCGGGGAGCTGTTTTTT. Its translation is CSVDAGNTGELFF.

This clone has a handful of counts. The chain uses TRBV4-3 and TRBJ1-3, with 7 bases lining up with TRBD1. CDR1 is LGHNA and CDR2 is YSLEER in the germline V gene. Trimming took 3 bases from V and 0 from J; bases not matched to a gene: 2. This CDR3 spans 15 amino acids. The CDR3 nucleotides are TGCGCCAGCAGCCACGGGACAGACTCTGGAAACACCATATATTTT. Translating it yields CASSHGTDSGNTIYF.